This T cell receptor (beta chain) was identified during a study of T cell repertoires in cytomegalovirus infection. Overall study context: Evidence of both CMV infection and a matching HLA type came from public TCR beta signatures.

With V trimmed by 0 bases and J by 1 base, 1 base remained unmatched. CDR1 and CDR2 from the germline V gene are MDHEN and SYDVKM. The CDR3 extends over 15 amino acids. Study-level findings and limits: HLA-C-restricted CMV clonotypes gave the most frequent clonotype in two of eight donors.

The table lists this clonotype with a few counts. Its cognate antigen is unknown. TCRdb passed the reads through MiXCR, listing each CDR3 protein once. This sample has roughly 720,000 distinct CDR3 sequences, with 35% found just once. This sequence joins TRBV28 and TRBJ2-5; 8 bases agree with TRBD2. The sample comprised PBMCs. The receptor was isolated from a human donor in good health (CMV status not recorded). Some clones in this sample may be carry-over from other donors' samples. The CDR3 region is CASSLWAGGQETQYF. The CDR3 DNA reads TGTGCCAGCAGTTTATGGGCGGGGGGCCAAGAGACCCAGTACTTC. The full variable domain, in which reference TRBV28 and TRBJ2-5 provide the parts outside the CDR3, is DVKVTQSSRYLVKRTGEKVFLECVQDMDHENMFWYRQDPGLGLRLIYFSYDVKMKEKGDIPEGYSVSREKKERFSLILESASTNQTSMYLCASSLWAGGQETQYFGPGTRLLVL.